There are a few counts of the clone carrying this T cell receptor (beta chain). Its antigen remains unknown. The time point here: week 35, safety follow-up. Doses of 300 ug of mutant IDH1 20-mer peptide were given with topical imiquimod. Using immunoSEQ multiplex PCR, the repertoire was profiled, and TCRdb retains in-frame clones only, with some absent. The sample includes some 70,000 clones, around 82% of them seen just once. These data belong to a study of a mutant IDH1 vaccine in newly diagnosed glioma. For the study at large: Among treated patients, about 60% were male and approximately 40% female, and mean age was about 41 years. Most patients had radiochemotherapy with temozolomide before enrollment; others had one alone.

The germline V and J ends were trimmed by 6 bases and 3 bases, with 26 bases remaining between them. The CDR3 consists of 19 residues. Germline CDR1 reads SGHAT; CDR2 reads FQNNGV. The sequenced sample was PBMCs, obtained from a glioma patient whose treatment included an IDH1 peptide vaccine. This chain joins TRBV11-2 and TRBJ2-2; perhaps TRBD2 as D (6 bases). This sequence originates from a man younger than 35 with glioma. CDR3 loop: CASRAPGQGGIIDTGELFF. CDR3 in DNA: TGTGCCAGCAGGGCACCCGGGCAGGGCGGGATTATAGACACCGGGGAGCTGTTTTTT. The full variable domain, with the rest looked up from reference TRBV11-2 and TRBJ2-2, is EAGVAQSPRYKIIEKRQSVAFWCNPISGHATLYWYQQILGQGPKLLIQFQNNGVVDDSQLPKDRFSAERLKGVDSTLKIQPAKLEDSAVYLCASRAPGQGGIIDTGELFFGEGSRLTVL.